One sample yielded the 29 T cell receptor beta chains listed below, sequenced in a study of blood T cell repertoires in COVID-19. Profiled with immunoSEQ multiplex PCR; TCRdb holds only in-frame clones, not every one. The sample holds about 50,000 clones, around 78% seen once. The sequencing input was peripheral blood. Source of these receptors: a human donor in a cohort sampled during active COVID-19.

CDR3 in DNA: TGTGCCAGCAGCCCCTCGGGAGGGAACGAGCAGTACTTC. Translation gives CASSPSGGNEQYF. J is TRBJ2-7 and V is TRBV7-9; 8 bases are a match to TRBD2. Unmatched junction bases numbered 5, after V lost 5 bases and J lost 5 bases. The CDR3 has 13 residues. CDR1 and CDR2 from the germline V gene are SEHNR and FQNEAQ (reference sequence).

V and J are TRBV27 and TRBJ2-2; D remains unclear. Trimming removed 5 bases from V and 8 bases from J, with 9 bases in between. CDR3 size: 12 residues. The germline CDR1 and CDR2 sequences are MNHEY and SMNVEV (reference sequence). The CDR3 is CASSQSVGELFF. CDR3 DNA sequence: TGTGCCAGCAGTCAGTCTGTGGGGGAGCTGTTTTTT.

This clone has just one count. J is TRBJ1-2 and V is TRBV2; 7 bases align to TRBD1. CDR3 length: 12 residues. Germline V CDR1 and CDR2: SNHLY, FYNNEI. V shed 6 bases and J 10 bases; nucleotides not matched to a gene: 8. The DNA of the CDR3 is TGTGCCAGCAGCCCGGGACAGCGATACTACACCTTC. It yields the protein CASSPGQRYYTF.

This sequence joins TRBV21-1 and TRBJ1-2. TRBV21-1 constitutes a pseudogene. The CDR3 has 16 residues. Here the CDR3 reads CASSKGTISGDYGYTF. The CDR3 DNA is TGTGCCAGCAGCAAAGGCACAATCTCGGGGGACTATGGCTACACCTTC.

The rearrangement uses TRBV19 and TRBJ1-2; D uncertain. This CDR3 region has 12 residues. The germline gives CDR1 LNHDA, CDR2 SQIVND (reference sequence). Trimming took 9 bases from V and 4 from J, leaving 12 bases between them. The CDR3 coding sequence is TGTGCCAGCCATCAAAGCCGCTATGGCTACACCTTC. Amino acid sequence: CASHQSRYGYTF.

The chain links TRBV14 to TRBJ2-5, with 7 bases matching TRBD2. CDR1 is SGHDN, CDR2 FVKESK, per germline. Trimming removed 6 bases from V and 1 base from J; junction bases left unmatched: 8. The CDR3 extends over 15 amino acids. CDR3 loop: CASRPLSGAQETQYF. The CDR3 bases are TGTGCCAGCAGACCCCTCAGCGGGGCCCAAGAGACCCAGTACTTC. Drawing the rest from reference TRBV14 and TRBJ2-5, the complete variable domain is EAGVTQFPSHSVIEKGQTVTLRCDPISGHDNLYWYRRVMGKEIKFLLHFVKESKQDESGMPNNRFLAERTGGTYSTLKVQPAELEDSGVYFCASRPLSGAQETQYFGPGTRLLVL.

J is TRBJ2-7 and V is TRBV9; TRBD2 matches 12 bases. The CDR3 covers 13 residues. J lost 7 bases, V lost 4 bases, and 3 bases had no gene match. Germline assignment: CDR1 SGDLS and CDR2 YYNGEE. CDR3 region: CASSLGLAGEQYF. In nucleotides, the CDR3 is TGTGCCAGCAGCCTCGGACTAGCGGGGGAGCAGTACTTC.

V gene TRBV15 combines with J gene TRBJ2-1; D call uncertain. CDR1 LNHNV and CDR2 YYDKDF come from the germline V gene (reference sequence). The V end lost 4 bases, the J end lost 6 bases, and 7 bases lay between the germline ends. The CDR3 extends over 12 amino acids. CDR3 sequence reads: CATSKARNEQFF. CDR3 nucleotide sequence: TGTGCCACCAGCAAAGCTCGCAATGAGCAGTTCTTC.

The J gene is TRBJ1-3, the V gene TRBV7-2; no firm D call. Germline V lookup: CDR1 SGHTA, CDR2 FQGNSA. V lost 1 base, J lost 0 bases, and 16 bases lay in between. The CDR3 covers 18 residues. The CDR3 loop is CASSLEIGGLYSGNTIYF. For the CDR3, the DNA is TGTGCCAGCAGCTTAGAGATTGGCGGGCTTTACTCTGGAAACACCATATATTTT.

The chain joins TRBV7-9 to TRBJ1-1, with D perhaps TRBD1 (5 bases). In germline, CDR1 is SEHNR, CDR2 FQNEAQ (reference sequence). The CDR3 extends over 15 amino acids. V dropped 1 base and J dropped 0 bases, with 9 bases sitting between them. This CDR3 is CASSLGGWMNTEAFF. The CDR3 bases are TGTGCCAGCAGCTTAGGGGGCTGGATGAACACTGAAGCTTTCTTT.

The chain couples TRBV3-1 (or the pseudogene TRBV3-2) to TRBJ2-5, with D possibly TRBD2 on 5 matching bases. Germline CDR1 is LGHDT and CDR2 is YNNKEL (reference sequence). The length of the CDR3 is 17 residues. Trimming removed 0 bases at V and 1 base at J, with 15 bases between. CDR3 loop: CASSQDHRDEGQETQYF. The DNA for the CDR3 is TGTGCCAGCAGCCAAGATCACCGGGATGAGGGCCAAGAGACCCAGTACTTC.

CDR3 nucleotide sequence: TGTGCCAGTAGTATCGTCAGCTCTGGAAACACCATATATTTT. Its protein is CASSIVSSGNTIYF. The rearrangement joins TRBV19 to TRBJ1-3, with no clear D. The CDR3 covers 14 residues. Germline loops: CDR1 LNHDA, CDR2 SQIVND (reference sequence). V dropped 3 bases and J dropped 0 bases, with 6 bases sitting between them.

The chain couples TRBV7-2 to TRBJ1-1, with D unclear. V dropped 1 base and J dropped 5 bases, with 8 bases sitting between them. CDR3 length: 13 residues. Per germline, CDR1 SGHTA and CDR2 FQGNSA. The DNA for the CDR3 is TGTGCCAGCAGCTTAGGAGAGGATACTGAAGCTTTCTTT. Translating gives CASSLGEDTEAFF.

This chain joins TRBV5-1 and TRBJ1-4, with D unresolved. The V end was cut by 0 bases, the J end by 5 bases, with 8 bases between. This CDR3 is 14 amino acids long. CDR1 SGHRS and CDR2 YFSETQ come from the germline V gene. Written as DNA, the CDR3 is TGCGCCAGCAGCTTGGGCGGCGGGAATGAAAAACTGTTTTTT. Encoded protein: CASSLGGGNEKLFF.

This clone was seen only a few times. This chain joins TRBV24-1 and TRBJ2-1, with D possibly TRBD2 on 6 matching bases. The CDR3 length is 16 residues. V lost 5 bases, J lost 5 bases, and 18 bases lay in between. CDR1 and CDR2 (germline): KGHDR, SFDVKD. This chain's CDR3 is CATSALAGYTHNEQFF. Written as DNA, the CDR3 is TGTGCCACCAGTGCGTTGGCGGGGTACACTCACAATGAGCAGTTCTTC.

V is TRBV5-6 and J is TRBJ1-6, with TRBD1 identical over 7 bases. V lost 3 bases and J lost 7; bases outside the gene matches: 10. The germline gives CDR1 SGHDT, CDR2 YYEEEE. This CDR3 spans 16 amino acids. CDR3 residues: CASSSSPGQQNSPLHF. The CDR3 DNA reads as TGTGCCAGCAGCTCAAGCCCGGGACAGCAAAATTCACCCCTCCACTTT.

The chain joins TRBV15 to TRBJ1-1, with a tentative D call TRBD1 (5 bases). This CDR3 has 13 amino acids. V was cut by 5 bases and J by 2 bases, with 9 bases left in between. Germline V gene lookup returns CDR1 LNHNV and CDR2 YYDKDF (reference sequence). CDR3 bases: TGTGCCACCAGCCGCGACAGAAACACTGAAGCTTTCTTT. Protein: CATSRDRNTEAFF. Using reference TRBV15 and TRBJ1-1 for the parts outside the CDR3, the full variable domain is DAMVIQNPRYQVTQFGKPVTLSCSQTLNHNVMYWYQQKSSQAPKLLFHYYDKDFNNEADTPDNFQSRRPNTSFCFLDIRSPGLGDTAMYLCATSRDRNTEAFFGQGTRLTVV.

The genes are TRBV6-5 and TRBJ2-7, with 7 nucleotides matching TRBD1. The CDR3 is made up of 14 amino acids. Germline CDR1 MNHEY, CDR2 SVGAGI. J was trimmed by 2 bases and V by 10 bases; bases with no gene match: 11. CDR3 nucleotides: TGTGCCACTACGACGGCACAGGGGCCCTACGAGCAGTACTTC. It translates to CATTTAQGPYEQYF.

The rearrangement uses TRBV6-2 or TRBV6-3 and TRBJ1-2; no firm D call. CDR1 and CDR2 from the germline V gene are MNHEY and SVGEGT. This CDR3 contains 15 residues. V was clipped by 5 bases and J by 4 bases, with 17 bases between them. In DNA form, the CDR3 reads TGTGCCAGCAGTACATGGAACAGTGATGTCTATGGCTACACCTTC. As protein: CASSTWNSDVYGYTF.

The chain employs TRBV11-2 and TRBJ2-7; TRBD1 aligns across 8 bases. The V and J ends lost 0 bases and 4 bases, in that order; junction bases with no gene match: 11. The CDR3 is made up of 17 amino acids. CDR1 SGHAT and CDR2 FQNNGV come from the germline V gene. CDR3: CASSLDRVRGPRYEQYF. CDR3 in DNA: TGTGCCAGCAGCTTAGATCGGGTCAGGGGGCCGAGGTACGAGCAGTACTTC.

The rearrangement joins TRBV28 to TRBJ2-7, with TRBD1 matching over 7 bases. The CDR3 contains 13 residues. Trimming took 5 bases from V and 7 from J; bases not matched to a gene: 8. CDR1 and CDR2 from the germline V gene are MDHEN and SYDVKM. CDR3 region: CASSPSGQVEQYF. CDR3 DNA sequence: TGTGCCAGCAGTCCGAGCGGACAGGTGGAGCAGTACTTC.

The V and J genes are TRBV30 and TRBJ1-1; D is possibly TRBD1 (5 bases). Germline CDR1 reads GTSNPN; CDR2 reads SVGIG (reference sequence). V lost 1 base and J lost 4, with 16 bases in between. CDR3 size: 15 residues. CDR3 protein: CAWSAPRGRGTEAFF. The CDR3 DNA sequence: TGTGCCTGGAGTGCTCCCCGGGGGAGAGGCACTGAAGCTTTCTTT.

In nucleotides, the CDR3 is TGCAGCGTTGAAGAGATTAGCAGGGGCCAGGTCGACGGGGAGCTGTTTTTT. Translating gives CSVEEISRGQVDGELFF. The chain employs TRBV29-1 and TRBJ2-2; maybe TRBD1 (6 bases). Trimming shortened V by 0 bases and J by 7 bases, and 21 bases separated the two germline ends. CDR1 SQVTM and CDR2 ANQGSEA come from the germline V gene. There are 17 residues in the CDR3.

The chain couples TRBV5-1 to TRBJ1-2, with TRBD1 matching 9 bases. The J segment lost 7 bases and the V segment lost 0 bases, leaving 10 bases of the junction unmatched. Germline CDR1 is SGHRS and CDR2 is YFSETQ. This CDR3 is 16 amino acids long. The CDR3 nucleotides are TGCGCCAGCAGCTTGGCCCTCACAGGGGGCGCGGGTGGCTACACCTTC. It specifies CASSLALTGGAGGYTF.

The chain joins TRBV6-1 to TRBJ1-2; 7 bases line up with TRBD1. With 1 base clipped from V and 3 bases from J, the junction kept 5 bases outside the gene matches. CDR1 and CDR2 from the germline V gene are MNHNS and SASEGT. This CDR3 is built from 15 residues. CDR3 DNA: TGTGCCAGCAGTGAAGGTAACAGGGGCCACTATGGCTACACCTTC. It translates to CASSEGNRGHYGYTF.

This sequence joins TRBV4-1 and TRBJ2-6; TRBD1 aligns across 12 bases. CDR1 and CDR2 (germline): MGHRA, YSYEKL. CDR3 size: 19 residues. The V segment lost 6 bases and the J segment 3 bases; nucleotides outside the gene matches: 12. CDR3 protein: CASSFPSGQGARGANVLTF. For the CDR3, the DNA is TGCGCCAGCAGTTTCCCTTCGGGACAGGGGGCGCGTGGGGCCAACGTCCTGACTTTC.

This chain uses TRBV18 with TRBJ2-3; TRBD1 aligns across 7 bases. V lost 1 base, J lost 0 bases, and 4 bases stayed unmatched. The CDR3 is 16 residues long. Germline V CDR1 and CDR2: KGHSH, LQKENI. DNA of the CDR3: TGTGCCAGCTCACCACTGGCGACAGGGAGCACAGATACGCAGTATTTT. It codes for CASSPLATGSTDTQYF.

The chain carries TRBV9 and TRBJ1-6, with 10 bases matching TRBD1. CDR3 length equals 14 residues. Germline V CDR1 and CDR2: SGDLS, YYNGEE. Trimming at V came to 4 bases and at J to 10 bases, leaving 5 bases not matched to a gene. The CDR3 region has the DNA TGTGCCAGCAGCCCGGGACAGGGGCGATCACCCCTCCACTTT. It translates to CASSPGQGRSPLHF.

The rearrangement joins TRBV2 to TRBJ2-7, with 14 bases fitting TRBD2. Germline V lookup: CDR1 SNHLY, CDR2 FYNNEI. Unmatched junction bases numbered 8, after V lost 4 bases and J lost 6 bases. The CDR3 is made up of 16 amino acids. The CDR3 DNA sequence: TGTGCCAGCAGTGGAGGGACTAGCGGGGGTGGCTCCGAGCAGTACTTC. It codes for CASSGGTSGGGSEQYF.